Shown below are 22 T cell receptor beta chains from a single sample sequenced in a study of PD-L1 blockade in urothelial cancer. Only in-frame clones appear in the TCRdb table, and some are missing; sequencing was by immunoSEQ multiplex PCR. The sample has 40,000 or so clones, over 65% seen once; the top ten hold approximately 2.9%. This specimen consisted of PBMCs, obtained around atezolizumab (anti-PD-L1) treatment. The receptors here all came from a man between 65 and 80 years old with urothelial cancer.

The chain is built from TRBV7-2 and TRBJ1-2, with 7 bases aligning to TRBD1. V was pared by 3 bases and J by 2 bases, with 3 bases of the junction left unmatched. This CDR3 has 14 amino acids. Germline loops: CDR1 SGHTA, CDR2 FQGNSA. CDR3 protein: CASSFDRENYGYTF. DNA of the CDR3: TGTGCCAGCAGCTTCGACAGGGAAAACTATGGCTACACCTTC.

The CDR3 is CASSVAIGTSGETQYF. The CDR3 DNA follows: TGTGCCAGCAGCGTCGCGATAGGGACTTCCGGGGAGACCCAGTACTTC. The chain carries TRBV9 and TRBJ2-5; a possible D gene is TRBD2 (6 bases). This CDR3 comprises 16 residues. The V end was cut by 2 bases, the J end by 5 bases, with 19 bases between. The germline V gene encodes CDR1 SGDLS and CDR2 YYNGEE.

The chain recombines TRBV5-6 with TRBJ1-5, with D possibly being TRBD1 (5 bases). Trimming cost V 4 bases and J 2 bases, with 22 bases left between them. The germline V gene encodes CDR1 SGHDT and CDR2 YYEEEE. The CDR3 sequence is 18 residues long. CDR3 in amino acids: CASSLTGGGRGGNQPQHF. The DNA of the CDR3 is TGTGCCAGCAGCCTTACTGGGGGGGGAAGGGGAGGCAATCAGCCCCAGCATTTT.

This chain links TRBV28 with TRBJ1-5, with 7 positions matching TRBD1. Looked up from germline, CDR1 is MDHEN and CDR2 is SYDVKM. Trimming cost V 5 bases and J 5 bases; bases outside gene matches: 9. This CDR3 is built from 15 residues. CDR3 sequence (DNA): TGTGCCAGCAGTGTGACAGGGTGGAGGGATCAGCCCCAGCATTTT. This gives the protein CASSVTGWRDQPQHF.

This clone occurred a few times. The chain joins TRBV4-1 to TRBJ2-1, with D possibly matching TRBD1 (6 bases). Trimming removed 1 base at V and 10 bases at J, with 11 bases between. The CDR3 has 13 residues. The V gene's germline CDR1 is MGHRA and CDR2 YSYEKL. The CDR3 loop is CASSQGTAREQFF. The DNA for the CDR3 is TGCGCCAGCAGCCAAGGGACAGCCCGAGAGCAGTTCTTC.

This rearrangement joins TRBV27 to TRBJ2-7; TRBD1 matches at 7 bases. Germline V gene lookup returns CDR1 MNHEY and CDR2 SMNVEV (reference sequence). Trimming at V came to 4 bases and at J to 4 bases, leaving 7 bases not matched to a gene. The CDR3 is made up of 14 amino acids. The CDR3 DNA sequence: TGTGCCAGCAGTTCGACAATACAGGGGTACGAGCAGTACTTC. It specifies CASSSTIQGYEQYF.

This clone was counted once. V is TRBV7-2 and J is TRBJ1-2; 10 bases align to TRBD1. V shed 5 bases and J 13 bases; nucleotides not matched to a gene: 13. This CDR3 region has 14 residues. The V gene's germline CDR1 is SGHTA and CDR2 FQGNSA. CDR3: CASSPRQGASSATF. Written as DNA, the CDR3 is TGTGCCAGCAGCCCCAGACAGGGGGCGTCTTCGGCCACCTTC.

The CDR3 DNA is TGTGCCAGTAGTAAAAGCGGGAGTCACTACAATGAGCAGTTCTTC. Protein product: CASSKSGSHYNEQFF. V and J are TRBV19 and TRBJ2-1, with 8 nucleotides matching TRBD2. CDR3 length: 15 residues. Germline values: CDR1 LNHDA, CDR2 SQIVND (reference sequence). The J segment lost 3 bases and the V segment lost 4 bases, leaving 5 bases of the junction unmatched.

Here the CDR3 reads CASSQGGYHYGYTF. In DNA, the CDR3 is TGTGCCAGTAGCCAGGGAGGATATCACTATGGCTACACCTTC. The chain employs TRBV19 and TRBJ1-2; possible D gene TRBD1, 5 bases. This CDR3 region has 14 residues. The V and J ends lost 6 bases and 3 bases respectively, with 14 bases between them. Germline CDR1 is LNHDA and CDR2 is SQIVND (reference sequence).

This clone was recorded a few times. The rearrangement links TRBV29-1 to TRBJ1-4, with a tentative D call TRBD1 (6 bases). The CDR3 is made up of 12 amino acids. Germline assignment: CDR1 SQVTM and CDR2 ANQGSEA. This chain's CDR3 is CSARTEDEKLFF. The CDR3, as DNA: TGCAGTGCACGGACAGAGGATGAAAAACTGTTTTTT. Based on the CDR3 plus reference TRBV29-1 and TRBJ1-4, the full variable domain is SAVISQKPSRDICQRGTSLTIQCQVDSQVTMMFWYRQQPGQSLTLIATANQGSEATYESGFVIDKFPISRPNLTFSTLTVSNMSPEDSSIYLCSARTEDEKLFFGSGTQLSVL.

This chain connects TRBV27 to TRBJ2-7, with D perhaps TRBD1 (6 bases). This CDR3 is 12 amino acids long. CDR1 is MNHEY and CDR2 is SMNVEV in the germline V gene (reference sequence). The V gene lost 5 bases and the J gene lost 3 bases, with 8 bases spanning the gap. The CDR3 loop reads CASSRQVYEQYF. The CDR3 DNA reads TGTGCCAGCAGTAGACAGGTCTACGAGCAGTACTTC.

V and J are TRBV7-2 and TRBJ2-7; TRBD2 might be the D (5 bases). The V gene lost 2 bases and the J gene lost 2 bases, with 10 bases spanning the gap. Germline values: CDR1 SGHTA, CDR2 FQGNSA. There are 14 residues in the CDR3. The CDR3 DNA follows: TGTGCCAGCAGCTTAAACGTCGGGACCTACGAGCAGTACTTC. This encodes CASSLNVGTYEQYF.

The chain carries TRBV7-9 and TRBJ1-1, with D uncertain. The CDR3 covers 14 residues. The V and J ends lost 2 bases and 0 bases respectively, with 7 bases between them. In germline, CDR1 is SEHNR, CDR2 FQNEAQ (reference sequence). As DNA, the CDR3 is TGTGCCAGCAGCTTATCGGGAGTGAACACTGAAGCTTTCTTT. Translating it yields CASSLSGVNTEAFF.

The V call is TRBV7-2, the J call TRBJ2-5; the D is unclear. Germline-derived CDR1 and CDR2 are SGHTA and FQGNSA. This CDR3 contains 14 residues. Trimming took 4 bases from V and 1 from J, leaving 10 bases between them. CDR3 sequence: CASSSTPTQETQYF. The CDR3 DNA follows: TGTGCCAGCAGCTCGACTCCGACCCAAGAGACCCAGTACTTC.

The rearrangement uses TRBV4-3 and TRBJ2-5, with TRBD1 identical over 9 bases. Germline-derived CDR1 and CDR2 are LGHNA and YSLEER. The CDR3 is 15 residues long. The J segment lost 5 bases and the V segment lost 2 bases, leaving 6 bases of the junction unmatched. CDR3 loop: CASSQQYRGQETQYF. CDR3 DNA: TGCGCCAGCAGCCAACAATACAGGGGGCAGGAGACCCAGTACTTC.

The V call is TRBV4-2, the J call TRBJ1-1; maybe TRBD1 (6 bases). The V gene lost 3 bases and the J gene lost 5 bases, with 10 bases spanning the gap. The germline V gene encodes CDR1 LGHNA and CDR2 YNFKEQ. The CDR3 spans 13 residues. The CDR3 DNA sequence: TGTGCCAGCAGCCAGGAAAGGGGGACTGAAGCTTTCTTT. This sequence encodes CASSQERGTEAFF.

CDR3 loop: CASSLRAGAATDTQYF. The DNA for the CDR3 is TGTGCCAGCAGCTTAAGAGCGGGGGCGGCCACAGATACGCAGTATTTT. The chain uses TRBV13 and TRBJ2-3; 8 bases agree with TRBD2. The trim removed 2 bases at V and 2 bases at J, leaving 6 bases unmatched. CDR1 is PRHDT and CDR2 is FYEKMQ in the germline V gene (reference sequence). The CDR3 has 16 amino acids.

The gene calls are TRBV7-8 and TRBJ1-1; D unclear. The V gene's germline CDR1 is SGHVS and CDR2 FQNEAQ. Trimming removed 3 bases from V and 0 bases from J, with 8 bases in between. This CDR3 is built from 14 residues. The CDR3 region is CASSFGEMNTEAFF. The DNA of the CDR3 is TGTGCCAGCAGCTTTGGTGAGATGAACACTGAAGCTTTCTTT.

V gene TRBV19 combines with J gene TRBJ2-1; 11 bases agree with TRBD2. J gave up 4 bases and V 5 bases, and 4 bases lay outside the gene matches. CDR1 and CDR2 from the germline V gene are LNHDA and SQIVND (reference sequence). The CDR3 length is 15 residues. The CDR3 region has the DNA TGTGCCAGTAGTTCTAGCGGGGGGTCTTACAATGAGCAGTTCTTC. It specifies CASSSSGGSYNEQFF.

The chain links TRBV5-6 to TRBJ2-7; D ambiguous. Germline V gives CDR1 SGHDT, CDR2 YYEEEE. Trimming shortened V by 0 bases and J by 5 bases, and 6 bases separated the two germline ends. The CDR3 contains 12 residues. CDR3 sequence (DNA): TGTGCCAGCAGCTTGGACCCAGACGAGCAGTACTTC. Translation gives CASSLDPDEQYF.

In regard to this clone: One end of the junction varies from germline; a read error may be responsible. The V call is TRBV5-5, the J call TRBJ2-5; D is unresolved. Germline CDR1 SGHKS, CDR2 YYEKEE (reference sequence). The CDR3 extends over 11 amino acids. DNA of the CDR3: TGTGCCAGCAGCTTGTCCGGAGTCACCCACTTC. It is translated as CASSLSGVTHF.

In this sample, this clone turned up a few times. The chain carries TRBV27 and TRBJ2-1; 8 positions agree with TRBD2. The V segment lost 6 bases and the J segment 9 bases; nucleotides outside the gene matches: 10. Germline CDR1 reads MNHEY; CDR2 reads SMNVEV (reference sequence). This CDR3 is built from 14 residues. CDR3 in DNA: TGTGCCAGCAGAATGACGGGGGGGCGCGGTGAGCAGTTCTTC. Translating it yields CASRMTGGRGEQFF.